This T cell receptor beta chain appears in the sequencing data of a study of T-cell memory formation after mild COVID-19. Study observations and caveats: Clones that contracted from day 15 to 85 were balanced CD4/CD8, while later expanders leaned CD4+. Shrinking CD4+ clones were chiefly CM and EM; CD8+ ones were chiefly EMRA.

On this clonotype itself: The target antigen is unknown.

TCRdb processed the 5' RACE reads anew with MiXCR; each CDR3 protein has one entry. This table has approximately 400,000 distinct CDR3 sequences, approximately 25% appearing once. The sequence was obtained from an adult woman who had mild COVID-19 (a few samples of this study predate the infection). Cell type and time point are not known. The specimen sequenced was PBMCs or a T cell subset sorted from them (not recorded which).

This chain's CDR3 is CASSLLAGGPDTQYF. The CDR3 bases are TGTGCCAGCAGCTTACTGGCGGGAGGTCCAGATACGCAGTATTTT. The chain joins TRBV11-2 to TRBJ2-3, with 8 nucleotides matching TRBD2. Germline CDR1 reads SGHAT; CDR2 reads FQNNGV. V lost 2 bases to trimming and J lost 4 bases; unmatched junction nucleotides: 5. The CDR3 loop spans 15 amino acids.